This TCR beta chain originates from a study of T cells in Graves' hyperthyroidism and ophthalmopathy. Background on the study: At initial diagnosis, before any treatment had begun, peripheral blood was obtained.

Regarding the study as a whole: Separating ophthalmopathy from stable hyperthyroidism was achieved by a 13 V-J model. Model output signaled ophthalmopathy a median approximately 6.2 months ahead of onset.

Amplification yielded TCR beta CDR3 regions, with RNA transcripts as the source. Carried out on the TCR CDR3, a first-round RT-PCR used the HTBI primer set. TCRdb reprocessed the multiplex PCR reads via MiXCR and lists one record per CDR3 protein. The data show about 840,000 distinct CDR3 sequences, about 38% seen once. In this sample, this clonotype turned up many times. The target antigen is unknown. The length of the CDR3 is 13 residues. After removal of 3 bases from V and 6 bases from J, the junction contained 5 bases not matched to a gene. The V gene's germline CDR1 is SEHNR and CDR2 FQNEAQ (reference sequence).

The sample comprised blood. This receptor was taken from a man in his late teens or twenties with Graves' hyperthyroidism. This chain connects TRBV7-9 to TRBJ2-7; 7 nucleotides line up with TRBD2. The CDR3 DNA sequence: TGTGCCAGCAGCTTTGCGGGGGTTGGCGAGCAGTACTTC. Protein sequence: CASSFAGVGEQYF. The full variable domain, rest sourced from reference TRBV7-9 and TRBJ2-7, is DTGVSQNPRHKITKRGQNVTFRCDPISEHNRLYWYRQTLGQGPEFLTYFQNEAQLEKSRLLSDRFSAERPKGSFSTLEIQRTEQGDSAMYLCASSFAGVGEQYFGPGTRLTVT.